The 6 T cell receptor beta chains presented below share a single source sample, sequenced in a study of T-cell reconstitution after alpha-beta-depleted transplantation in children (dated by TCRdb to between 2015 and 2016). The library was built by means of PCR. Sequenced using an Illumina HiSeq 2500. TCR libraries were prepared with molecular barcoding, using unique molecular identifiers to normalize TCRbeta repertoire quantification. TCRdb passed the public sequencing reads through fastp at Q25 and MiXCR, retaining productive beta sequences. Merged by CDR3 protein, the rows form single entries marked with the most common genes and DNA. For this sample there are around 450,000 distinct CDR3 sequences; around two fifths appear just once. The ten top clones hold 27% of the sample. The treatment or condition label on this specimen signifies: allogeneic hematopoietic cell transplantation with graft depleted of TCRalphabeta T cells and CD19 B cells.

The sample was PBMCs, taken before TCRalphabeta/CD19-depleted stem cell transplant. The receptor source for this set is a girl aged 2 to 9 with aplastic anemia, due to receive a stem cell transplant.

The genes are TRBV5-1 and TRBJ2-1; 9 nucleotides agree with TRBD1. V lost 6 bases to trimming and J lost 7 bases; unmatched junction nucleotides: 8. CDR1 is SGHRS, CDR2 YFSETQ, per germline. This CDR3 is built from 14 residues. The CDR3 region has the DNA TGCGCCAGCAACCGGGACAGGGCGATGAATGAGCAGTTCTTC. Translating gives CASNRDRAMNEQFF. The full variable domain, with the rest looked up from reference TRBV5-1 and TRBJ2-1, is KAGVTQTPRYLIKTRGQQVTLSCSPISGHRSVSWYQQTPGQGLQFLFEYFSETQRNKGNFPGRFSGRQFSNSRSEMNVSTLELGDSALYLCASNRDRAMNEQFFGPGTRLTVL.

The CDR3, as DNA: TGCAGTGCCCACGGCGGCAGGGGAGATGGCTACACCTTC. Translating it yields CSAHGGRGDGYTF. The chain employs TRBV20-1 and TRBJ1-2; D possibly corresponds to TRBD1 (6 bases). This CDR3 is built from 13 residues. V lost 6 bases and J 6 bases, leaving 17 bases between the germline ends. Germline V gene data show CDR1 as DFQATT and CDR2 as SNEGSKA (reference sequence).

This CDR3 reads CASSGEGRYNEQFF. The DNA of the CDR3 is TGTGCCAGCAGTGGCGAGGGCAGATACAATGAGCAGTTCTTC. The chain uses TRBV27 and TRBJ2-1; TRBD2 might be the D (5 bases). The CDR3 length is 14 residues. Trimming took off 5 bases at V and 4 bases at J, with 12 bases between the two ends. Per germline, CDR1 MNHEY and CDR2 SMNVEV (reference sequence).

This clonotype was observed at least ten times. The chain employs TRBV20-1 and TRBJ2-1, with D possibly called TRBD1 or TRBD2 (5 bases each). The germline V gene has CDR1 DFQATT and CDR2 SNEGSKA (reference sequence). This CDR3 has 15 amino acids. V was pared by 6 bases and J by 1 base, with 16 bases between. The CDR3 here is CSASTEGGSYNEQFF. DNA for the CDR3: TGCAGTGCCTCGACAGAGGGTGGTTCCTACAATGAGCAGTTCTTC.

This clonotype was found many times. The rearrangement uses TRBV10-1 and TRBJ2-1; D perhaps matches TRBD2 (5 bases). The CDR3 loop spans 15 amino acids. Germline assignment: CDR1 WNHNN and CDR2 SYGVQD (reference sequence). V dropped 5 bases and J dropped 8 bases, with 19 bases sitting between them. CDR3 in amino acids: CASSSDYLGGDEQFF. The DNA for the CDR3 is TGCGCCAGCAGTTCTGACTACCTAGGTGGGGATGAGCAGTTCTTC.

This clonotype was counted many times. V and J are TRBV4-1 and TRBJ2-7; no reliable D call. The CDR3 runs to 13 residues. V shed 4 bases and J shed 3 bases, with 10 bases lying between them. CDR1 is MGHRA and CDR2 is YSYEKL in the germline V gene. The CDR3 here is CASSLNLIYEQYF. CDR3 bases: TGCGCCAGCAGCCTTAACCTTATCTACGAGCAGTACTTC.